This TCR beta chain was identified in a study of identical twins. This clonotype appeared a few times. Via MiXCR, TCRdb re-called the 5' RACE reads, giving one row per CDR3 protein. The sample holds 1,800,000 or so distinct CDR3 sequences, 25% to 35% seen once. The sequence came from a newborn girl in good health. The sample comprised cord blood.

The CDR3 loop is CASVEENYGYTF. Written as DNA, the CDR3 is TGCGCCAGCGTCGAAGAAAACTATGGCTACACCTTC. This rearrangement joins TRBV10-2 to TRBJ1-2; D call uncertain. V was clipped by 8 bases and J by 2 bases, with 9 bases between them. This CDR3 spans 12 amino acids. Germline lookup yields CDR1 WSHSY and CDR2 SAAADI.